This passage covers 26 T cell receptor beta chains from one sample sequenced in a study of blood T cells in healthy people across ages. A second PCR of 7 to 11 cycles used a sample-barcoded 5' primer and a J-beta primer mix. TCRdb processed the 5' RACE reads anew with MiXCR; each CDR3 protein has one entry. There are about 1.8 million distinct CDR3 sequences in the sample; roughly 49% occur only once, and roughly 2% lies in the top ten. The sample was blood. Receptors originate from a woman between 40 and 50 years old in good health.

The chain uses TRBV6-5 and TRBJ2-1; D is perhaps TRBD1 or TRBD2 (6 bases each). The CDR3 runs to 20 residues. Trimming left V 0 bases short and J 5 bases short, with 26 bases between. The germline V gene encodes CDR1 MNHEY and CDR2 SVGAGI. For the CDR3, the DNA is TGTGCCAGCAGTTACTCGGGAAGAACAGGGAGGATTGTTCCGGACAATGAGCAGTTCTTC. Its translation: CASSYSGRTGRIVPDNEQFF.

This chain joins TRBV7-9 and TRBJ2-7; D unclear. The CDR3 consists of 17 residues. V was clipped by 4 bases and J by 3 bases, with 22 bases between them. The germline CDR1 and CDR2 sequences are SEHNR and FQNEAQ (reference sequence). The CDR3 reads CASSYPDMAAMNYEQYF. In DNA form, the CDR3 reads TGTGCCAGCAGCTACCCCGATATGGCAGCGATGAACTACGAGCAGTACTTC.

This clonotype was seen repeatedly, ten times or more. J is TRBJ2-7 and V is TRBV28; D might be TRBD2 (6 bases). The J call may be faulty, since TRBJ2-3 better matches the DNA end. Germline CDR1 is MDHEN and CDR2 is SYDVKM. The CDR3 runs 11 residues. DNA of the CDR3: TGTGCCAGCAGTTTAGGGGGAGGGCAGTATTTT. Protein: CASSLGGGQYF.

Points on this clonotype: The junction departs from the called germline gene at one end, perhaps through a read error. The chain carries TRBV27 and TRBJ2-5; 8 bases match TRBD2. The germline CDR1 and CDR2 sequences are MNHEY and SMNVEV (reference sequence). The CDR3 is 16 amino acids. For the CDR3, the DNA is TGTGCCAGCAGTTTGCTTGGCGGGGGGCCCCAAGAGGCCCAGTACTTC. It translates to CASSLLGGGPQEAQYF.

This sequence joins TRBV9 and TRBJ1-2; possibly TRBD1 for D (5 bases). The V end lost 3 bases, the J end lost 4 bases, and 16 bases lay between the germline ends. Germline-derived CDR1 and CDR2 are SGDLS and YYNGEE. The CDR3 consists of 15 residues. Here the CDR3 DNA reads TGTGCCAGCAGCGCTACTCAGGGAAGCCCCTATGGCTACACCTTC. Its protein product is CASSATQGSPYGYTF.

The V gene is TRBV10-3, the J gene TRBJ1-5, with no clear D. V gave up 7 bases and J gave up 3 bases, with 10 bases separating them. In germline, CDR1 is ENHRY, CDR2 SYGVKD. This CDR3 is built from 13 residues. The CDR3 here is CAITAGLNQPQHF. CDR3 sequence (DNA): TGTGCCATCACCGCCGGCCTCAATCAGCCCCAGCATTTT.

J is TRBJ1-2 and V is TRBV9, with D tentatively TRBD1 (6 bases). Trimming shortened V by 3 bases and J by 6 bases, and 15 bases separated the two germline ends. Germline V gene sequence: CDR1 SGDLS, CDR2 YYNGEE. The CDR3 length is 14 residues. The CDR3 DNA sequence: TGTGCCAGCAGCGAACCTCAGGGGTCGGATGGCTACACCTTC. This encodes CASSEPQGSDGYTF.

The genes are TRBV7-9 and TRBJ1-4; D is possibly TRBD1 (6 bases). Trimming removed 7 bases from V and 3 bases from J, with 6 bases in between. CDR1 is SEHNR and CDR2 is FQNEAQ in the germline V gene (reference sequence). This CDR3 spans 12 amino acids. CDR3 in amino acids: CASNRANEKLFF. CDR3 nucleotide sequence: TGTGCCAGCAACAGGGCTAATGAAAAACTGTTTTTT.

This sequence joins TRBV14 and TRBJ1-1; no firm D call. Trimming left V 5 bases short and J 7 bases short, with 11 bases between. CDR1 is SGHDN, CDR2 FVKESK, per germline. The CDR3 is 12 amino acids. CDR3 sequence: CASSSRVSEAFF. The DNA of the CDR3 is TGTGCCAGCAGCTCCAGAGTCAGTGAAGCTTTCTTT.

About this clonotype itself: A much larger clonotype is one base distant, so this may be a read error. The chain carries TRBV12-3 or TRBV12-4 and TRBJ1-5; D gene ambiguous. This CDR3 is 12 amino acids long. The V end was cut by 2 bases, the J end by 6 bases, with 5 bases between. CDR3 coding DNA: TGTGCCAGCAGTTTATGGGGTCAGCCCCAGCATTTT. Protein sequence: CASSLWGQPQHF.

The CDR3 sequence is CASSLGGGTNTGELFF. The CDR3 bases are TGTGCCAGCAGCTTAGGGGGGGGGACGAACACCGGGGAGCTGTTTTTT. The chain couples TRBV7-2 to TRBJ2-2; 7 bases map to TRBD2. Germline values: CDR1 SGHTA, CDR2 FQGNSA. V shed 1 base, J shed 0 bases, and the junction held 2 bases outside the gene matches. The CDR3 is 16 amino acids.

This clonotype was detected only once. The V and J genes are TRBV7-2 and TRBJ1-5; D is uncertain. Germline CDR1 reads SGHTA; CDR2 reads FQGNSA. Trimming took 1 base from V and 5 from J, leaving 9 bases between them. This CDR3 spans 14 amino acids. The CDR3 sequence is CASSLVGPDQPQHF. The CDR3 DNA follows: TGTGCCAGCAGCTTAGTCGGTCCCGATCAGCCCCAGCATTTT.

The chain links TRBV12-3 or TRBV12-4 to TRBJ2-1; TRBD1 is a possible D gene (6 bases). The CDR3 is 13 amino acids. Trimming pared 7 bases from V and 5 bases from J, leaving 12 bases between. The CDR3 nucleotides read TGTGCCAGCAACCAGGGGAACGACAATGAGCAGTTCTTC. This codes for CASNQGNDNEQFF.

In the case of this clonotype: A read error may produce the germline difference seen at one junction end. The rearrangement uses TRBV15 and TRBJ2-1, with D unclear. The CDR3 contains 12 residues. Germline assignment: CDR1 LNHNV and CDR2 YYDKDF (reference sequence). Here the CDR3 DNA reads TGTGCCACCAGCAGAGTCTTCAATGAGAAGTTCTTC. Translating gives CATSRVFNEKFF.

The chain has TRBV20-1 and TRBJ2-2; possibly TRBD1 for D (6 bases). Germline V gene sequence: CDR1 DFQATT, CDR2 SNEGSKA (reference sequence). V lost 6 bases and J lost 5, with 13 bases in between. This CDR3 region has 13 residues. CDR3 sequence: CSANGQRTGELFF. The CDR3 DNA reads TGCAGTGCAAACGGACAGCGGACCGGGGAGCTGTTTTTT.

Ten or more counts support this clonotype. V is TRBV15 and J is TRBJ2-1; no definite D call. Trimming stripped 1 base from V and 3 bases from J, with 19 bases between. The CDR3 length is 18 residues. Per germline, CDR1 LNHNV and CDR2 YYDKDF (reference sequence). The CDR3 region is CATSRALRVKGFYNEQFF. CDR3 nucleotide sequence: TGTGCCACCAGCAGAGCGTTGAGAGTCAAGGGATTCTACAATGAGCAGTTCTTC.

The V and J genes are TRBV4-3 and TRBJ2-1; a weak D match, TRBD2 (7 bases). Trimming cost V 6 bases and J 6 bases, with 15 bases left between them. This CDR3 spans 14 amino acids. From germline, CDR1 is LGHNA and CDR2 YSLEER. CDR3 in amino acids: CASRLGGAGNEQFF. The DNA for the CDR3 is TGCGCCAGCAGACTAGGGGGGGCAGGCAATGAGCAGTTCTTC.

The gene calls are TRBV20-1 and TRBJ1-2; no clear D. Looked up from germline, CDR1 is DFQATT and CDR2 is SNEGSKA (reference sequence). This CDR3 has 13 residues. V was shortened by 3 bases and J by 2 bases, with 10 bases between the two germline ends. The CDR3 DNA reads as TGCAGTGCTAGGGGTCCCTCAAACTATGGCTACACCTTC. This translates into CSARGPSNYGYTF.

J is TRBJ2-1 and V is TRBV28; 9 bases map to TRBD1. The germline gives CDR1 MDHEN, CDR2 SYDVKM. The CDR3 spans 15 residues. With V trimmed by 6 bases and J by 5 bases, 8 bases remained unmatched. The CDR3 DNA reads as TGTGCCAGCAGCCCCGGGACAGGGTTCCACAATGAGCAGTTCTTC. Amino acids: CASSPGTGFHNEQFF.

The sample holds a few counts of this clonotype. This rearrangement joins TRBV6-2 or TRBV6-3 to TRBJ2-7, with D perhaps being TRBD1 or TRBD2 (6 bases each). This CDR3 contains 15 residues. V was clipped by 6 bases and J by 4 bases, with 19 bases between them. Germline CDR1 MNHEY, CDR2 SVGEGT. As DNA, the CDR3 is TGTGCCAGCAGCCCCACAGGGAGGCGTCGATACGAGCAGTACTTC. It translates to CASSPTGRRRYEQYF.

CDR3 region: CASSQYREQLISGANVLTF. The CDR3 region has the DNA TGCGCCAGCAGCCAATACAGGGAGCAACTTATCTCTGGGGCCAACGTCCTGACTTTC. This chain links TRBV4-3 with TRBJ2-6, with a tentative D call TRBD1 (6 bases). In germline, CDR1 is LGHNA, CDR2 YSLEER. This CDR3 is built from 19 residues. The V gene lost 2 bases and the J gene lost 0 bases, with 17 bases spanning the gap.

CDR3 coding DNA: TGTGCCAGCAGTTACAGTTGGGGAGGGACAGGTGCCGAAGAGACCCAGTACTTC. Translating it yields CASSYSWGGTGAEETQYF. The rearrangement joins TRBV6-5 to TRBJ2-5; tentatively, D is TRBD1 (8 bases). V shed 2 bases and J shed 3 bases, with 22 bases lying between them. The CDR3 has 18 amino acids. The germline CDR1 and CDR2 sequences are MNHEY and SVGAGI.

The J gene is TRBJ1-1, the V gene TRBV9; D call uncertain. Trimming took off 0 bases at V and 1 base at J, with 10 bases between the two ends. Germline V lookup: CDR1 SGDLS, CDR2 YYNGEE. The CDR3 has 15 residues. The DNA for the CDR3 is TGTGCCAGCAGCGTAGATCACAGTACGAACACTGAAGCTTTCTTT. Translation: CASSVDHSTNTEAFF.

DNA of the CDR3: TGTGCCAGCACCCTTAATCTAGCGGGAACCAATGAGCAGTTCTTC. This encodes CASTLNLAGTNEQFF. The V call is TRBV12-3 or TRBV12-4, the J call TRBJ2-1, with 9 bases fitting TRBD2. The junction had 10 bases not matched to a gene; V was cut back by 7 bases and J by 6 bases. This CDR3 has 15 amino acids.

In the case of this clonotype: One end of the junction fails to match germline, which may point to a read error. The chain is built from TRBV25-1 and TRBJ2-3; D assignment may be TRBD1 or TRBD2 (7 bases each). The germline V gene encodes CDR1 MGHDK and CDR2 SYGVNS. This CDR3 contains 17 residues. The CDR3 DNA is TGTGCCGGCAGTGAATGGGGCGCGGGAGCCGACAGGGAGGCGCAGTATTTT. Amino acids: CAGSEWGAGADREAQYF.

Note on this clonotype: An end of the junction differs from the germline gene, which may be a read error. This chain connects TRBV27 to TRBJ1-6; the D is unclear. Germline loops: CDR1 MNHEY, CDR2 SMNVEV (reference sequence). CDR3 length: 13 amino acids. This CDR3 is CASSVSSGSPLHF. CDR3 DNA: TGTGCCAGCAGTGTATCGTCCGGTTCACCCCTCCACTTT.